The 7 T cell receptor beta chains below all came from one sample that was sequenced in a study of Graves' ophthalmopathy and Graves' hyperthyroidism. The sequenced template was RNA, covering the TCR beta CDR3 region. Amplification began with first-round RT-PCR using HTBI primers, then second-round multiplex PCR was performed. TCRdb reprocessed the multiplex PCR reads with MiXCR, giving one entry per CDR3 protein. Of around 1,000,000 distinct CDR3 sequences listed, roughly 35% are singletons. The material sequenced was peripheral blood or thyroid tissue (not recorded which). The receptors come from an adult man with Graves' hyperthyroidism.

This clonotype has only a few counts. The chain links TRBV5-6 to TRBJ2-7; TRBD2 aligns across 9 bases. V dropped 4 bases and J dropped 1; count of bases not matched to a gene: 6. Germline lookup yields CDR1 SGHDT and CDR2 YYEEEE. The CDR3 contains 15 residues. The DNA of the CDR3 is TGTGCCAGCAGCGGCGGGACTAGCCATTCCTACGAGCAGTACTTC. It codes for CASSGGTSHSYEQYF.

CDR3 loop: CASSLIGQRVAYEQYF. Written as DNA, the CDR3 is TGTGCCAGCAGCTTAATAGGACAGAGGGTTGCCTACGAGCAGTACTTC. The gene calls are TRBV11-2 and TRBJ2-7; D is possibly TRBD1 (6 bases). CDR3 length: 16 amino acids. V was clipped by 2 bases and J by 2 bases, with 16 bases between them. The V gene's germline CDR1 is SGHAT and CDR2 FQNNGV.

This clonotype was seen repeatedly, ten times or more. V usage is TRBV29-1 and J usage is TRBJ2-7; 8 bases agree with TRBD1. The germline V gene encodes CDR1 SQVTM and CDR2 ANQGSEA. This CDR3 contains 13 residues. The V gene end was trimmed by 7 bases and the J gene end by 7 bases; junction bases not matched to a gene: 12. CDR3 in amino acids: CSATPTGGWEQYF. The CDR3 DNA is TGCAGCGCCACGCCTACAGGGGGATGGGAGCAGTACTTC.

There are many counts of this clonotype. The chain links TRBV20-1 to TRBJ2-7; 7 positions agree with TRBD1. V dropped 8 bases and J dropped 5; count of bases not matched to a gene: 9. Germline CDR1 and CDR2: DFQATT and SNEGSKA (reference sequence). This CDR3 is built from 12 residues. The CDR3 nucleotides read TGCAGTACCTCACAGGGGAAGGACGAGCAGTACTTC. Amino acid sequence: CSTSQGKDEQYF.

This clonotype was picked up a small number of times. The gene calls are TRBV7-6 and TRBJ1-6; 8 nucleotides align to TRBD1. Germline CDR1 is SGHVS and CDR2 is FNYEAQ. The CDR3 loop spans 16 amino acids. Trimming removed 3 bases from V and 9 bases from J; junction bases left unmatched: 10. The CDR3 bases are TGTGCCAGCAGCTTCTCCGGGACAGGCCTTACTTCACCCCTCCACTTT. It is translated as CASSFSGTGLTSPLHF.

In its sample, this clonotype was seen many times. This chain joins TRBV24-1 and TRBJ2-2; TRBD1 matches at 7 bases. J lost 3 bases, V lost 0 bases, and 3 bases had no gene match. This CDR3 comprises 16 residues. The germline V gene has CDR1 KGHDR and CDR2 SFDVKD. CDR3 bases: TGTGCCACCAGTGATTTGGAGGGGGCTGACACCGGGGAGCTGTTTTTT. Amino acid sequence: CATSDLEGADTGELFF.

With respect to this clonotype: The junction departs from the called germline gene at one end, perhaps through a read error. V is TRBV7-9 and J is TRBJ2-2; 7 bases agree with TRBD2. Per germline, CDR1 SEHNR and CDR2 FQNEAQ (reference sequence). The CDR3 length is 15 residues. The CDR3 protein is CASSFWLADTGELSW. The CDR3 coding sequence is TGTGCCAGCAGCTTTTGGCTAGCGGACACCGGGGAGCTGTCTTGG.